This TCR beta chain was sequenced for a study of post-analysis software for immune sequencing data. V shed 5 bases, J shed 6 bases, and the junction held 10 bases outside the gene matches. This CDR3 comprises 15 residues. Germline CDR1 MNHEY, CDR2 SVGAGI. This clonotype was picked up a small number of times. Antigen: not known. Study-level results: For normalized Chao1 diversity, multiple sclerosis patients scored significantly lower than controls did. TRBV5-6, TRBV5-1 and TRBV20-1 were among roughly five TRBV segments more frequent in patients than controls.

TCR beta cDNA libraries included unique molecular identifiers. Researchers reported roughly 0.5 million cDNA molecules coming from roughly 1 to 10 million T cells. TCRdb ran MiXCR on the PCR reads and lists one entry per CDR3 protein. The table lists some 450,000 distinct CDR3 sequences, 45% of them singletons. The chain joins TRBV6-5 to TRBJ1-5, with 7 bases matching TRBD1. This receptor was obtained from a girl between 5 and 17 years old with multiple sclerosis. Sequencing was carried out using blood. The CDR3 DNA is TGTGCCAGCAGTCCCCGACAGGGAAAACCTCAGCCCCAGCATTTT. It codes for CASSPRQGKPQPQHF.